This is a list of T cell receptor beta chains from one sample in a study of regulatory T cells in long-lasting Graves disease. One entry per CDR3 protein, called by TCRdb with MiXCR from the multiplex PCR reads. The sample yields 350,000 to 550,000 distinct CDR3 sequences, about 15% seen once. This same sample was also taken into another study, of T cells in Graves' hyperthyroidism and ophthalmopathy.

The sample here was peripheral blood mononuclear cells (PBMCs), taken at new diagnosis, from a patient treated with antithyroid drugs. Source of these receptors: a woman in her 30s with Graves disease. Both conserved end residues are part of each CDR3. The D gene is left open where the match is weak. Clone size is not always given. Where it is, it says once, few, many or a class for expanded clones.

abundance	v_gene	j_gene	d_gene	CDR3aa	CDR3nt
many	TRBV29-1	TRBJ1-1	NA	CSVDRGLRTEAFF	TGCAGCGTTGACAGAGGGCTTCGTACTGAAGCTTTCTTT
NA	TRBV15	TRBJ2-3	TRBD2	CATSRDTLAGAPDTQYF	TGTGCCACCAGCAGAGATACCCTAGCGGGAGCCCCAGATACGCAGTATTTT
many	TRBV6-1	TRBJ2-3	TRBD2	CASSPGGGLSTDTQYF	TGTGCCAGCAGTCCGGGGGGGGGCTTAAGCACAGATACGCAGTATTTT
NA	TRBV29-1	TRBJ1-1	NA	CSVVRDTEAFF	TGCAGCGTCGTTCGGGACACTGAAGCTTTCTTT
few	TRBV4-1	TRBJ2-7	TRBD2	CASSRGPSGSALGEQYF	TGCGCCAGCAGCCGAGGACCTAGCGGGAGTGCCCTTGGGGAGCAGTACTTC
few	TRBV9	TRBJ2-7	NA	CASSVGGDGAYEQYF	TGTGCCAGCAGCGTAGGGGGGGACGGAGCCTACGAGCAGTACTTC
NA	TRBV24-1	TRBJ2-1	NA	CATRGGTNNEQFF	TGTGCCACCAGAGGGGGAACTAACAATGAGCAGTTCTTC
NA	TRBV6-1	TRBJ1-5	NA	CASLSGGQPQHF	TGTGCCAGCCTTTCGGGGGGTCAGCCCCAGCATTTT
few	TRBV24-1	TRBJ2-7	NA	CATSDLVGSSFYEQYF	TGTGCCACCAGTGATTTGGTGGGGTCTAGTTTCTACGAGCAGTACTTC
many	TRBV18	TRBJ2-5	TRBD2	CASSLSGTSGRQTQYF	TGTGCCAGCTCTCTCTCCGGGACTAGCGGGAGGCAGACCCAGTACTTC
many	TRBV11-2	TRBJ2-1	NA	CASSQTDYNEQFF	TGTGCCAGCAGCCAGACGGACTACAATGAGCAGTTCTTC
few	TRBV24-1	TRBJ1-5	NA	CATSDFNQPQHF	TGTGCCACCAGTGACTTTAATCAGCCCCAGCATTTT
NA	TRBV18	TRBJ1-5	NA	CASSPIRDSNQPQHF	TGTGCCAGCTCACCGATAAGGGATAGCAATCAGCCCCAGCATTTT
few	TRBV12-3/TRBV12-4	TRBJ2-1	NA	CASSWGHYNEQFF	TGTGCCAGCAGTTGGGGACACTACAATGAGCAGTTCTTC
many	TRBV12-3/TRBV12-4	TRBJ2-1	NA	CASTSGGLSSNEQFF	TGTGCCAGCACCAGTGGTGGGCTGAGCTCGAATGAGCAGTTCTTC
many	TRBV20-1	TRBJ2-7	NA	CSARDLSRTYEQYF	TGCAGTGCTAGAGATCTCTCCAGGACCTACGAGCAGTACTTC
many	TRBV12-3/TRBV12-4	TRBJ1-4	NA	CASSGSAGNEKLFF	TGTGCCAGCAGTGGATCCGCGGGAAATGAAAAACTGTTTTTT
few	TRBV6-1	TRBJ2-3	TRBD2	CASRGLEIDTQYF	TGTGCCAGCAGGGGACTAGAGATAGATACGCAGTATTTT
many	TRBV28	TRBJ2-7	TRBD2	CASISGTSTYEQYF	TGTGCCAGCATCTCTGGGACTAGCACCTACGAGCAGTACTTC
few	TRBV20-1	TRBJ2-7	TRBD1	CSARGTGTGDFYEQYF	TGCAGTGCTAGAGGAACCGGGACAGGGGATTTTTACGAGCAGTACTTC
NA	TRBV6-1	TRBJ1-5	NA	CASRRMDSWDQPQHF	TGTGCCAGCAGGCGGATGGACAGCTGGGATCAGCCCCAGCATTTT
NA	TRBV5-1	TRBJ2-7	TRBD1	CASSPRTGLNEQYF	TGCGCCAGCAGCCCTAGGACAGGGCTCAACGAGCAGTACTTC
many	TRBV15	TRBJ2-7	NA	CATSREGRKQYF	TGTGCCACCAGCAGAGAGGGTAGGAAGCAGTACTTC
few	TRBV24-1	TRBJ2-1	NA	CATSGQDGSFRDNEQFF	TGTGCCACCAGTGGGCAGGACGGGTCCTTTCGGGACAATGAGCAGTTCTTC
many	TRBV27	TRBJ2-7	NA	CASSSQPRGDEQYF	TGTGCCAGCAGCTCTCAACCCAGGGGTGACGAGCAGTACTTC
many	TRBV18	TRBJ1-1	NA	CASSPSGRDTEAFF	TGTGCCAGCTCACCCTCAGGAAGGGACACTGAAGCTTTCTTT
NA	TRBV29-1	TRBJ2-7	TRBD1	CSVAGDSSIPSYEQYF	TGCAGCGTTGCTGGGGACAGCTCAATCCCCTCCTACGAGCAGTACTTC
many	TRBV7-6	TRBJ2-7	NA	CASSLGFGPYEQYF	TGTGCCAGCAGCCTAGGCTTCGGCCCCTACGAGCAGTACTTC
NA	TRBV7-3	TRBJ1-1	NA	CASSRGPEDTEAFF	TGTGCCAGCAGCCGGGGACCCGAGGACACTGAAGCTTTCTTT
many	TRBV28	TRBJ1-1	TRBD1	CASSPWTGPGGTEAFF	TGTGCCAGCAGCCCCTGGACAGGCCCGGGAGGGACTGAAGCTTTCTTT
NA	TRBV12-3/TRBV12-4	TRBJ2-3	TRBD2	CASRGSGARTDTQYF	TGTGCCAGCAGGGGGAGCGGGGCTCGCACAGATACGCAGTATTTT
NA	TRBV24-1	TRBJ2-5	TRBD1	CATSARQGETQYF	TGTGCCACCAGTGCACGACAGGGAGAGACCCAGTACTTC
many	TRBV5-1	TRBJ2-7	TRBD1	CATKDRVGEQYF	TGCGCCACCAAGGACAGGGTGGGCGAGCAGTACTTC
many	TRBV3-1	TRBJ1-2	NA	CASSQGVSPYGYTF	TGTGCCAGCAGCCAAGGGGTATCCCCGTATGGCTACACCTTC
many	TRBV6-1	TRBJ1-1	NA	CASSEARSQSTEAFF	TGTGCCAGCAGTGAAGCAAGATCTCAGAGCACTGAAGCTTTCTTT
few	TRBV15	TRBJ1-2	TRBD1	CATSGGTGDYGYTF	TGTGCCACCAGCGGAGGGACAGGGGATTATGGCTACACCTTC
NA	TRBV15	TRBJ2-5	TRBD2	CATSRDLGLAGQETQYF	TGTGCCACCAGCAGAGATCTTGGGCTAGCGGGGCAAGAGACCCAGTACTTC
NA	TRBV5-1	TRBJ2-5	NA	CASSPWSLREETQYF	TGCGCCAGCAGCCCTTGGAGTCTGAGAGAAGAGACCCAGTACTTC
many	TRBV7-9	TRBJ1-1	NA	CASSLASPNTEAFF	TGTGCCAGCAGCTTAGCCTCCCCGAACACTGAAGCTTTCTTT
many	TRBV27	TRBJ2-1	TRBD1	CASTQGVLNEQFF	TGTGCCAGCACACAGGGGGTACTGAATGAGCAGTTCTTC
many	TRBV3-1	TRBJ1-2	NA	CASTSTQSSYGYTF	TGTGCCAGCACCTCGACCCAGTCCAGCTATGGCTACACCTTC
many	TRBV30	TRBJ1-1	NA	CAWSSARTEAFF	TGTGCCTGGAGCTCAGCGAGGACTGAAGCTTTCTTT
NA	TRBV11-3	TRBJ2-1	NA	CASSLEVGGRDEQLF	TGTGCCAGCAGCTTAGAGGTGGGGGGCAGGGATGAGCAGTTATTC
many	TRBV20-1	TRBJ2-7	NA	CSARVGSLSYEQYF	TGCAGTGCTAGAGTGGGTAGCCTCTCCTACGAGCAGTACTTC
few	TRBV30	TRBJ1-3	NA	CAWSVGGRGSGNTIYF	TGTGCCTGGAGTGTGGGAGGGAGGGGTTCTGGAAACACCATATATTTT
many	TRBV20-1	TRBJ2-3	TRBD2	CSARGELAGGLIGQYF	TGCAGTGCTAGAGGGGAACTAGCGGGAGGACTGATTGGGCAGTATTTT
many	TRBV5-1	TRBJ1-1	NA	CASSSGVRITNTEAFF	TGCGCCAGCAGCTCTGGGGTCCGGATTACGAACACTGAAGCTTTCTTT
NA	TRBV15	TRBJ1-5	NA	CATSRKDPVNQPQHF	TGTGCCACCAGCAGAAAAGACCCTGTGAATCAGCCCCAGCATTTT
few	TRBV7-3	TRBJ2-3	TRBD2	CASSVGLAGLRTDTQYF	TGTGCCAGCAGCGTGGGACTAGCGGGCTTAAGGACAGATACGCAGTATTTT
many	TRBV12-3/TRBV12-4	TRBJ2-7	NA	CASSLGGAGGEQYF	TGTGCCAGCAGTTTGGGGGGAGCCGGGGGCGAGCAGTACTTC
many	TRBV2	TRBJ1-1	NA	CASSEGPGVNTEAFF	TGTGCCAGCAGTGAAGGTCCTGGTGTGAACACTGAAGCTTTCTTT
few	TRBV20-1	TRBJ2-3	TRBD2	CSAPSPGLAGLTDTQYF	TGCAGTGCTCCCTCTCCGGGACTAGCGGGCCTCACAGATACGCAGTATTTT
many	TRBV11-2	TRBJ2-4	NA	CASSPVSFLGSSAKNIQYF	TGTGCCAGCAGCCCAGTATCCTTTCTGGGGAGTTCAGCCAAAAACATTCAGTACTTC